This TCR beta chain appears in the sequencing data of a study of identical twins. General study findings and limits: Out-of-frame alpha sequences shared by twins showed excess low generation probability. The study found that models underestimated out-of-frame TCR alpha sharing in monozygotic twins.

The CDR3 spans 13 residues. V was shortened by 6 bases and J by 3 bases, with 11 bases between the two germline ends. CDR1 is MNHNS and CDR2 is SASEGT in the germline V gene. On this clonotype itself: Its antigen is unidentified.

TCRdb fed the 5' RACE reads into MiXCR, producing one record per CDR3 protein. The repertoire holds under 350,000 distinct CDR3 sequences, 9.5% seen once, with roughly 7% in the top ten. This sample also belongs to another study, concerning yellow fever vaccine responses in identical twins. As that report states: Twin vaccine T cell responses reportedly seemed partly convergent, partly personalized.

This clonotype was sampled from a woman aged 18-29 years in good health. The sequencing input was CD8+ T cells sorted from blood. The rearrangement links TRBV6-1 to TRBJ2-5; D is uncertain. The CDR3 spells CASSAEAKETQYF. CDR3 DNA sequence: TGTGCCAGCAGCGCCGAGGCAAAAGAGACCCAGTACTTC.